This passage covers 32 T cell receptor beta chains from one sample sequenced in a study of molecular identifiers for immune sequencing clone quantification. TCRdb processed the PCR reads anew with MiXCR; each CDR3 protein has one entry. The table shows about 640,000 distinct CDR3 sequences, with just under 20% occurring only once. Sequenced sample: naive CD8+ T cells from blood, with Jurkat cell RNA spiked in. Subset in this sample: FACS-sorted CD8+CD4-CCR7+CD45RA+ naive T cells. Receptor source: a human donor in good health. Some libraries in this study had Jurkat cell RNA spiked in.

This clonotype appeared many times. The chain recombines TRBV12-3 or TRBV12-4 with TRBJ2-7, with D perhaps TRBD2 (5 bases). Trimming left V 4 bases short and J 6 bases short, with 10 bases between. CDR3 length: 12 residues. CDR3 DNA: TGTGCCAGCAGTTCAGGAGGACCCGAGCAGTACTTC. Translation gives CASSSGGPEQYF.

In regard to this clonotype: A much larger clone sits a single nucleotide away, making a read error possible. Given the absence of the conserved phenylalanine or tryptophan at the CDR3 end, a read error is likely. The V call is TRBV6-5, the J call TRBJ2-3, with no clear D. Trimming removed 0 bases from V and 6 bases from J, with 13 bases in between. CDR3 size: 15 residues. CDR1 MNHEY and CDR2 SVGAGI come from the germline V gene. The CDR3 region is CASSYSPLGSDTQYL. The CDR3 DNA is TGTGCCAGCAGTTACTCACCCCTGGGGTCGGATACGCAGTATCTT.

This clonotype has at least ten counts. This sequence joins TRBV20-1 and TRBJ1-1; D remains ambiguous. Trimming took 7 bases from V and 1 from J, leaving 7 bases between them. The CDR3 extends over 11 amino acids. CDR1 DFQATT and CDR2 SNEGSKA come from the germline V gene (reference sequence). For the CDR3, the DNA is TGCAGTGTTCCTTGGAACACTGAAGCTTTCTTT. Protein sequence: CSVPWNTEAFF.

The rearrangement links TRBV7-9 to TRBJ2-3, with a tentative D call TRBD1 (7 bases). This CDR3 has 16 residues. The V gene's germline CDR1 is SEHNR and CDR2 FQNEAQ (reference sequence). The germline V and J ends were trimmed by 4 bases and 0 bases, with 14 bases remaining between them. The CDR3 loop is CASSSQGGVSTDTQYF. For the CDR3, the DNA is TGTGCCAGCAGCTCCCAGGGGGGTGTGAGCACAGATACGCAGTATTTT.

This clonotype occurred many times. This sequence joins TRBV29-1 and TRBJ2-7; D may match TRBD1 or TRBD2 (5 bases each). This CDR3 has 11 amino acids. V was cut by 7 bases and J by 5 bases, with 12 bases left in between. Germline V gene lookup returns CDR1 SQVTM and CDR2 ANQGSEA. CDR3: CSAEGYHEQYF. DNA of the CDR3: TGCAGCGCCGAGGGGTACCACGAGCAGTACTTC.

This chain links TRBV9 with TRBJ2-7; possibly TRBD1 or TRBD2 for D (5 bases each). The CDR3 sequence is 16 residues long. From germline, CDR1 is SGDLS and CDR2 YYNGEE. The V end was cut by 5 bases, the J end by 0 bases, with 18 bases between. CDR3 in amino acids: CASSVSRGSNSYEQYF. CDR3 in DNA: TGTGCCAGCAGTGTCAGCCGGGGCAGCAACTCCTACGAGCAGTACTTC.

The chain recombines TRBV20-1 with TRBJ2-2; 7 nucleotides match TRBD1. CDR1 and CDR2 from the germline V gene are DFQATT and SNEGSKA (reference sequence). The CDR3 is 14 amino acids. The J segment lost 4 bases and the V segment lost 3 bases, leaving 5 bases of the junction unmatched. CDR3: CSARTTGPTGELFF. DNA of the CDR3: TGCAGTGCTAGGACGACAGGGCCCACCGGGGAGCTGTTTTTT.

The V gene is TRBV6-4, the J gene TRBJ1-1, with a tentative D call TRBD1 (6 bases). This CDR3 has 15 amino acids. In germline, CDR1 is MRHNA, CDR2 SNTAGT. The V end was cut by 4 bases, the J end by 1 base, with 13 bases between. The CDR3 is CASSAVWGRNTEAFF. The DNA for the CDR3 is TGTGCCAGCAGTGCAGTATGGGGGCGGAACACTGAAGCTTTCTTT.

This clonotype was seen at least ten times. The rearrangement links TRBV30 to TRBJ2-7; a possible D gene is TRBD1 (6 bases). This CDR3 region has 12 residues. The germline gives CDR1 GTSNPN, CDR2 SVGIG (reference sequence). The V end was cut by 2 bases, the J end by 3 bases, with 8 bases between. The CDR3 here is CAWSQGGYEQYF. CDR3 sequence (DNA): TGTGCCTGGAGTCAAGGGGGCTACGAGCAGTACTTC.

In this sample, this clonotype turned up many times. The chain employs TRBV7-9 and TRBJ2-7; possibly TRBD1 for D (5 bases). Deletions cut 4 bases from V and 3 bases from J, with 16 bases between. Germline CDR1 and CDR2: SEHNR and FQNEAQ (reference sequence). CDR3 length equals 15 residues. The CDR3 sequence: CASSSKDAGIYEQYF. The CDR3 DNA reads TGTGCCAGCAGCTCCAAAGATGCAGGGATCTACGAGCAGTACTTC.

The chain uses TRBV20-1 and TRBJ1-6, with 7 bases fitting TRBD1. The germline V gene encodes CDR1 DFQATT and CDR2 SNEGSKA (reference sequence). This CDR3 is 15 amino acids long. Trimming at V came to 7 bases and at J to 9 bases, leaving 15 bases not matched to a gene. CDR3 DNA sequence: TGCAGTGTGGCCACCCGAGGGACAGTGAGTTCACCCCTCCACTTT. As protein: CSVATRGTVSSPLHF.

This clonotype has at least ten counts. V and J are TRBV5-5 and TRBJ1-2; 7 nucleotides line up with TRBD1. The V segment lost 0 bases and the J segment 3 bases; nucleotides outside the gene matches: 11. CDR1 and CDR2 from the germline V gene are SGHKS and YYEKEE (reference sequence). CDR3 size: 17 residues. DNA of the CDR3: TGTGCCAGCAGCTTGGACCTGGGACAGCGAGGTCACTATGGCTACACCTTC. It yields the protein CASSLDLGQRGHYGYTF. The full variable domain, with the rest looked up from reference TRBV5-5 and TRBJ1-2, is DAGVTQSPTHLIKTRGQQVTLRCSPISGHKSVSWYQQVLGQGPQFIFQYYEKEERGRGNFPDRFSARQFPNYSSELNVNALLLGDSALYLCASSLDLGQRGHYGYTFGSGTRLTVV.

This chain links TRBV9 with TRBJ1-2; 12 bases match TRBD1. The CDR3 runs 14 residues. The germline CDR1 and CDR2 sequences are SGDLS and YYNGEE. V was pared by 3 bases and J by 4 bases, with 1 base of the junction left unmatched. CDR3 region: CASSEGQGAYGYTF. The CDR3 bases are TGTGCCAGCAGCGAGGGACAGGGGGCCTATGGCTACACCTTC.

This clonotype has a count of ten or more. The chain uses TRBV4-1 and TRBJ2-1; TRBD1 matches at 8 bases. This CDR3 is 14 amino acids long. The germline gives CDR1 MGHRA, CDR2 YSYEKL. With 4 bases clipped from V and 9 bases from J, the junction kept 8 bases outside the gene matches. CDR3 sequence reads: CASSRPTGDAEQFF. CDR3 coding DNA: TGCGCCAGCAGCCGCCCGACAGGGGACGCTGAGCAGTTCTTC.

In this sample, this clonotype turned up many times. The V and J genes are TRBV6-4 and TRBJ2-5, with a weak D call TRBD2 (6 bases). Trimming removed 5 bases at V and 4 bases at J, with 11 bases between. This CDR3 has 13 amino acids. The germline gives CDR1 MRHNA, CDR2 SNTAGT. The DNA of the CDR3 is TGTGCCAGCAGTCGGTTGGGGGGAGAGACCCAGTACTTC. Amino acids: CASSRLGGETQYF.

This clonotype was recorded at least ten times. The chain links TRBV20-1 to TRBJ2-7, with 8 nucleotides matching TRBD2. Per germline, CDR1 DFQATT and CDR2 SNEGSKA (reference sequence). This CDR3 spans 16 amino acids. Losses at the gene ends were 1 base for V and 4 bases for J; bases not matched to a gene: 12. The CDR3 DNA reads as TGCAGTGCTAGAGGGGACGTGTCCCCGGGAGGGTACGAGCAGTACTTC. Translating it yields CSARGDVSPGGYEQYF.

About this clonotype: The junction and the germline gene differ at one end; a read error may be behind it. The chain links TRBV6-6 to TRBJ2-1; tentatively, D is TRBD1 or TRBD2 (6 bases each). The CDR3 loop spans 15 amino acids. CDR1 and CDR2 (germline): MNHNY, SVGAGI (reference sequence). For the CDR3, the DNA is TGTGCCAGCAGTTACTCCGGGGGCGCCTACGATGAGCAGTTCTTC. Encoded protein: CASSYSGGAYDEQFF.

In regard to this clonotype: The junction departs from the called germline gene at one end, perhaps through a read error. CDR3 residues: CSSSLVDGRETQYF. In nucleotides, the CDR3 is TGTTCCAGCAGCCTTGTGGACGGTCGGGAGACCCAGTACTTC. The V and J genes are TRBV7-6 and TRBJ2-5, with unresolved D. CDR1 SGHVS and CDR2 FNYEAQ come from the germline V gene. This CDR3 comprises 14 residues.

This clonotype came up many times. This rearrangement joins TRBV9 to TRBJ1-1; D gene uncertain. V shed 4 bases and J shed 3 bases, with 16 bases lying between them. The CDR3 is made up of 15 amino acids. Germline CDR1 reads SGDLS; CDR2 reads YYNGEE. CDR3 bases: TGTGCCAGCAGCAGGTGGGGAGGAGAAGACACTGAAGCTTTCTTT. Translation: CASSRWGGEDTEAFF.

The sample holds a few counts of this clonotype. DNA for the CDR3: TGTGCCAGCAGTGAAGCTGGGGGACAGGTTAGGGATGGCTACACCTTC. Residues: CASSEAGGQVRDGYTF. V and J are TRBV6-1 and TRBJ1-2; 8 bases map to TRBD1. CDR1 and CDR2 from the germline V gene are MNHNS and SASEGT. The J segment lost 6 bases and the V segment lost 0 bases, leaving 9 bases of the junction unmatched. This CDR3 has 16 amino acids.

This clonotype was seen more than once but under ten times. J is TRBJ2-7 and V is TRBV11-2; D is unresolved. Germline-derived CDR1 and CDR2 are SGHAT and FQNNGV. The CDR3 has 13 amino acids. V was shortened by 3 bases and J by 6 bases, with 12 bases between the two germline ends. The CDR3 coding sequence is TGTGCCAGCAGCTTGACTGCCTGGGGCGAGCAGTACTTC. It encodes CASSLTAWGEQYF.

V is TRBV4-1 and J is TRBJ2-5; TRBD2 aligns across 10 bases. The germline gives CDR1 MGHRA, CDR2 YSYEKL. The CDR3 has 15 amino acids. The junction had 6 bases not matched to a gene; V was cut back by 4 bases and J by 4 bases. The CDR3 sequence is CASSLVLAGTETQYF. DNA of the CDR3: TGCGCCAGCAGCCTTGTACTAGCGGGGACAGAGACCCAGTACTTC.

On this clonotype: A single base separates this from a much larger clone, so it may be a read error. The chain recombines TRBV27 with TRBJ2-5, with 10 positions matching TRBD2. CDR3 length: 15 residues. From germline, CDR1 is MNHEY and CDR2 SMNVEV (reference sequence). CDR3 bases: TGTGCCAGCAGAATAGCGGGAGGAGTGGTAGAGGCCCAGTACTTC. This translates into CASRIAGGVVEAQYF.

Turning to this clonotype: This sequence may be a read error, since a much larger clone differs from it by one base. The chain is built from TRBV19 and TRBJ2-5; 8 positions match TRBD1. Looked up from germline, CDR1 is LNHDA and CDR2 is SQIVND (reference sequence). Germline trimming cut 2 bases from V and 1 base from J; bases unmatched to any gene: 9. This CDR3 comprises 17 residues. CDR3 nucleotide sequence: TGTGCCAGTAGTATAACTACAGGGGGTTATACCCAAGAGACCCAGTACTTC. It codes for CASSITTGGYTQETQYF.

This clonotype came up many times. This chain uses TRBV14 with TRBJ2-2; D is ambiguous. CDR3 size: 13 residues. Trimming stripped 0 bases from V and 5 bases from J, with 4 bases between. The germline V gene encodes CDR1 SGHDN and CDR2 FVKESK. CDR3 sequence reads: CASSQEYTGELFF. The CDR3 nucleotides are TGTGCCAGCAGCCAAGAGTATACCGGGGAGCTGTTTTTT.

This clonotype was counted many times. V usage is TRBV12-5 and J usage is TRBJ2-2, with D hard to call. CDR3 length: 17 residues. V was shortened by 1 base and J by 0 bases, with 12 bases between the two germline ends. Germline lookup yields CDR1 LGHNT and CDR2 FRNRAP. CDR3 sequence (DNA): TGTGCTAGTGGTTTGGATGAACCCGCCCCGAACACCGGGGAGCTGTTTTTT. Translating gives CASGLDEPAPNTGELFF.

This clonotype was observed a handful of times. This may stem from a read error, because a much larger clone lies one nucleotide away. The chain is built from TRBV15 and TRBJ2-3, with D perhaps given as TRBD1 or TRBD2 (5 bases each). CDR3 length: 15 amino acids. Germline V gives CDR1 LNHNV, CDR2 YYDKDF (reference sequence). The CDR3, as DNA: TGTGCCTCCAGCAGAGGGGAAGTGAGCACAGATACGCAGTATTTT. Translating gives CASSRGEVSTDTQYF.

Ten or more counts support this clonotype. This chain joins TRBV19 and TRBJ2-1, with D unresolved. The CDR3 contains 14 residues. Germline loops: CDR1 LNHDA, CDR2 SQIVND (reference sequence). Trimming took off 7 bases at V and 9 bases at J, with 19 bases between the two ends. This CDR3 reads CASNSWMGDGEQFF. The CDR3 DNA reads TGTGCCAGTAATAGTTGGATGGGTGACGGTGAGCAGTTCTTC. Combining the CDR3 with reference TRBV19 and TRBJ2-1 gives the whole variable domain DGGITQSPKYLFRKEGQNVTLSCEQNLNHDAMYWYRQDPGQGLRLIYYSQIVNDFQKGDIAEGYSVSREKKESFPLTVTSAQKNPTAFYLCASNSWMGDGEQFFGPGTRLTVL.

For this clonotype: This likely comes from a read error, as the CDR3 has no conserved phenylalanine or tryptophan at its end. The rearrangement joins TRBV14 to TRBJ2-3; D call uncertain. The CDR3 is 14 amino acids. The ends were cut back, 5 bases at V and 2 bases at J, with 11 bases in the middle. Per germline, CDR1 SGHDN and CDR2 FVKESK. The CDR3 DNA sequence: TGTGCCAGCAGCACCACCCCTTACACAGATACGCAGTATTTG. It specifies CASSTTPYTDTQYL.

This clonotype occurred many times. This chain links TRBV30 with TRBJ2-5; TRBD1 or TRBD2 may be the D gene (5 bases each). This CDR3 is 19 amino acids long. Germline V gives CDR1 GTSNPN, CDR2 SVGIG (reference sequence). V lost 5 bases, J lost 2 bases, and 30 bases lay in between. The CDR3 is CAWSGYARVTVTSQETQYF. CDR3 coding DNA: TGTGCCTGGTCAGGGTATGCGCGGGTGACAGTCACCTCGCAAGAGACCCAGTACTTC.

As concerns this clonotype: A much larger clonotype is one base distant, so this may be a read error. This rearrangement joins TRBV7-9 to TRBJ1-4; 10 bases are a match to TRBD1. This CDR3 region has 16 residues. Germline values: CDR1 SEHNR, CDR2 FQNEAQ (reference sequence). The CDR3 region is CASSLELTGGDEKLSF. The DNA of the CDR3 is TGTGCCAGCAGCTTAGAACTGACAGGGGGCGATGAAAAACTGTCTTTT. The full variable domain, in which reference TRBV7-9 and TRBJ1-4 provide the parts outside the CDR3, is DTGVSQNPRHKITKRGQNVTFRCDPISEHNRLYWYRQTLGQGPEFLTYFQNEAQLEKSRLLSDRFSAERPKGSFSTLEIQRTEQGDSAMYLCASSLELTGGDEKLSFGSGTQLSVL.

This clonotype occurred many times. This chain links TRBV28 with TRBJ2-7; TRBD1 agrees at 7 bases. Germline CDR1 is MDHEN and CDR2 is SYDVKM. This CDR3 contains 15 residues. J gave up 3 bases and V 5 bases, and 10 bases lay outside the gene matches. The CDR3 DNA sequence: TGTGCCAGCAGTCCGCAAAGACAGGGCAACTACGAGCAGTACTTC. It specifies CASSPQRQGNYEQYF.